The rows below give T cell receptor beta chains drawn from one sample of a study of shared clonotypes between healthy human individuals. Some clones are missing from TCRdb's copy, which holds only in-frame ones; the method was immunoSEQ multiplex PCR. The profile covers some 2 million clones, with about 95% appearing a single time and about 1.1% taken by the ten largest. Sequencing was done on a sample of naive CD8+ T cells sorted from blood. These receptors all come from a man aged 18 to 30 in good health. CDR3s include the opening cysteine and the closing phenylalanine or tryptophan. Each record gives: D gene, J gene, CDR3 length, V gene, CDR3 DNA, CDR3 protein. The D gene is left open where the match is weak.

TRBD2 TRBJ2-7 16 TRBV27 TGTGCCAGCACCCCCGACGGTAGCGGGAGGAGCCACGAGCAGTACTTC CASTPDGSGRSHEQYF
- TRBJ1-1 15 TRBV4-1 TGCGCCAGCAGCCACGGACCCCTTATGTCCACTGAAGCTTTCTTT CASSHGPLMSTEAFF
- TRBJ1-1 15 TRBV5-5 TGTGCCAGCAGCTTTGACGGGACCGTGGGTACTGAAGCTTTCTTT CASSFDGTVGTEAFF
TRBD1 TRBJ2-7 13 TRBV6-1 TGTGCCAGCAGACCGGGACAGGGTTACGAGCAGTACTTC CASRPGQGYEQYF
- TRBJ2-1 16 TRBV6-5 TGTGCCAGCAGTTACTCGAGTGGACTCTGGATCAATGAGCAGTTCTTC CASSYSSGLWINEQFF
TRBD1 TRBJ1-5 15 TRBV9 TGTGCCAGCAGCGTTGACTCAGGGGGGGACCAGCCCCAGCATTTT CASSVDSGGDQPQHF
TRBD1 TRBJ2-7 18 TRBV11-2 TGTGCCAGCAGCTCCCTAGAGGGGTCCAGACAGGGAGACATCGAGCAGTACTTC CASSSLEGSRQGDIEQYF
TRBD1 TRBJ2-7 13 TRBV5-4 TGTGCCAGCAGCCTTGACAGGGGATACGAGCAGTACTTC CASSLDRGYEQYF
- TRBJ1-5 15 TRBV4-3 TGCGCCAGCAGCCAATCTATAGGGAGCAATCAGCCCCAGCATTTT CASSQSIGSNQPQHF
TRBD2 TRBJ2-7 15 TRBV7-9 TGTGCCAGCAGCCCTAGCGGGTCTTACCCCTACGAGCAGTACTTC CASSPSGSYPYEQYF
- TRBJ2-7 15 TRBV19 TGTGCCAGTAGTAGAGGACTGGACGTCGGGTACGAGCAGTACTTC CASSRGLDVGYEQYF
- TRBJ1-2 13 TRBV2 TGTGCCAGCGACCCGGATAGTTACTATGGCTACACCTTC CASDPDSYYGYTF
- TRBJ2-7 14 TRBV6-4 TGTGCCAGCAGTGACGACGCAGGGAGCGACGAGCAGTACTTC CASSDDAGSDEQYF